This record covers a single T cell receptor beta chain. This clone has a single count. The antigen it binds to is not known. Base-call qualities are not available, and no considerably larger clone is one nucleotide away. Whole blood was collected in K2EDTA tubes by collaborating institutions according to the institutions' own protocols. For TCRbeta analysis, collaborator samples were shipped as frozen whole blood, as isolated PBMCs, or as DNA extracted from either sample type. The CDR3 runs 15 residues from the cysteine to the phenylalanine. The read is trimmed to its CDR3 DNA, 45 bases read in frame from base 1. Compared with germline, V lacks 4 bases and J lacks 0 bases; bases without a gene match: 3. Based on the germline V gene, the CDR1 and CDR2 sequences are MGHRA and YSYEKL. The sample is drawn from a study of blood T cell repertoires in COVID-19 (TCRdb year 2020). About the investigation overall: The collaborator samples originated in the United States, Italy and Spain and spanned the acute and convalescent phases of COVID-19. The material from the prospective study consisted of cDNA or gDNA derived from T cells, B-cell-depleted T cells, or PBMCs. Subjects who had been exposed to COVID-19, were actively infected with it, or had recovered from it provided the deeply sampled blood TCRbeta repertoires that made up the dataset. The repertoires were released in a freely available public database intended as a resource for research on the immune response to SARS-CoV-2. Samples were obtained from the ongoing ImmuneRACE study (first 160 participants) and from some 1,300 subjects provided by 6 global collaborators. The sample metadata nearly always contained a de-identified subject ID, COVID-19 status, age in years and sex. Where available, HLA class I and class II types were taken from metadata supplied by the sample provider and were not determined by assay-based typing.

What the work shows at the level of the full study, not this receptor alone: How much clinical and demographic metadata was included differed by source and by participant, and the metadata was provided uncurated.

The immunoSEQ Assay, a bias-controlled multiplex PCR, was used to amplify TCRbeta CDR3 regions from genomic DNA. On the authors' methods: The number of nucleated cells in each sample was estimated from the amplification of reference gene primers within the assay. To quantify the absolute abundance of each unique TCRbeta CDR3 rearrangement, sequence reads were collapsed and filtered. For each sample, productive Simpson clonality was calculated by taking the square root of Simpson's diversity index across productive rearrangements. This is the immuneACCESS table as TCRdb keeps it, with only in-frame sequences that have V and J called. A part of the clones is gone; compared with another copy, unresolved V genes explain less than half, and the rest is unexplained. V and J calls and clone size are as listed in that table; D and trimming were resolved from the DNA. The sample table contains 35,000 to 50,000 clones; only one count was recorded for about four fifths of them. Around 6% of the sample comes from the top ten.

The V gene is TRBV4-1 and the J gene is TRBJ2-1; TRBD1 matches 7 bases in the middle. The clonotype was recovered from an elderly woman with acute or convalescent COVID-19. Sequencing was carried out using peripheral blood. CDR3 reads: CASSLTGSSYNEQFF. Here is the DNA: TGCGCCAGCAGCCTGACAGGGAGCTCCTACAATGAGCAGTTCTTC.